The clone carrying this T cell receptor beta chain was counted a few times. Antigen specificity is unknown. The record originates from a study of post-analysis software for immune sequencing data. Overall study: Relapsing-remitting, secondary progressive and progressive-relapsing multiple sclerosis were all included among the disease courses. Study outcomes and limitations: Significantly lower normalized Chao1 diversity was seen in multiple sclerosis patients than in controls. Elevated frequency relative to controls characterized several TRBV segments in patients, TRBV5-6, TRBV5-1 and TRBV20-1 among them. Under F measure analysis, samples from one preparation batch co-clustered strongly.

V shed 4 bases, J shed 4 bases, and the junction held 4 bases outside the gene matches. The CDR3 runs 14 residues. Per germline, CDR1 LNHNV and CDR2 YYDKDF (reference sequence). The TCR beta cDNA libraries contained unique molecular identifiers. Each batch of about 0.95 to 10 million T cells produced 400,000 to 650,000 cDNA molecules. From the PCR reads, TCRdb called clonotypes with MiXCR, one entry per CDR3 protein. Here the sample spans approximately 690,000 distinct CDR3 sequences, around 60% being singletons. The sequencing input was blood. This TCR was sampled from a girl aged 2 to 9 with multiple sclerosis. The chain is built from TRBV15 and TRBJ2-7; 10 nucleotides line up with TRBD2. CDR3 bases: TGTGCCACCAGCACTGAGCGGGGGGGTTACGAGCAGTACTTC. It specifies CATSTERGGYEQYF.